The present TCR beta chain was sequenced within a study of CD8 T cells in ankylosing spondylitis. 5'-RACE, quantitative and with molecular barcodes, yielded the TCR beta libraries. Via MiXCR, TCRdb re-called the 5' RACE reads, giving one row per CDR3 protein. The sample has about 280,000 distinct CDR3 sequences; 15% to 25% are singletons. The CDR3 contains 13 residues. With 3 bases removed from V and 6 bases from J, the gap between germline ends came to 10 bases. Germline V CDR1 and CDR2: KGHSH, LQKENI. Broader study findings: In the blood and synovial fluid of reactive arthritis, some motif variants had been previously reported. In ankylosing spondylitis patients, matched synovial fluid reportedly showed significant enrichment of disease-linked clones. Clones that were linked to disease were CD8+ and were relatively rare in peripheral blood.

In its sample, this clonotype was seen a few times. The antigen is unknown. This sequence was found in a male donor with ankylosing spondylitis or in good health (not recorded which). The V and J genes are TRBV18 and TRBJ2-3; possible D gene TRBD1, 5 bases. The source material was blood, either unsorted or a sorted T cell fraction (not recorded which). CDR3: CASSPQGGDTQYF. CDR3 nucleotide sequence: TGTGCCAGCTCACCCCAGGGTGGTGATACGCAGTATTTT.